This TCR beta chain is drawn from a study of TIL therapy for anti-PD-1-resistant metastatic lung cancer. Noted time point: pre-treatment sample, taken before nivolumab and TIL therapy. Tumor tissue came from excised metastases, mostly pleural nodules or supraclavicular lymph nodes. Tumor harvest preceded PD-1/PD-L1 blockade, followed by nivolumab treatment. Enrollment ran from October 2017 to early 2020. Study findings and constraints: TIL cultures after expansion showed higher clonality and lower diversity than baseline tumor (median about 6% vs 30%). Treatment-naive, never-smoker and oncogene-addicted patients were overrepresented in this highly selected cohort.

V lost 1 base to trimming and J lost 6 bases, with 4 bases between them. There are 12 residues in the CDR3. From germline, CDR1 is LGHDT and CDR2 YNNKEL (reference sequence). The immunoSEQ assay was v3. Clones were sequenced by immunoSEQ multiplex PCR, and TCRdb holds only the in-frame ones, with some missing. The sample holds about 95,000 clones; roughly two thirds are singletons and the top ten take 9.5% to 13%. To note about this clone: The antigen remains unidentified.

The sequencing used tumor tissue, collected at baseline. This rearrangement joins TRBV3-1 (or the pseudogene TRBV3-2) to TRBJ1-5; D is unclear. The source of this sequence is a person aged 30 to 80 with non-small cell lung cancer. CDR3 loop: CASSQAGQPQHF. The CDR3 DNA reads as TGTGCCAGCAGCCAAGCGGGTCAGCCCCAGCATTTT.